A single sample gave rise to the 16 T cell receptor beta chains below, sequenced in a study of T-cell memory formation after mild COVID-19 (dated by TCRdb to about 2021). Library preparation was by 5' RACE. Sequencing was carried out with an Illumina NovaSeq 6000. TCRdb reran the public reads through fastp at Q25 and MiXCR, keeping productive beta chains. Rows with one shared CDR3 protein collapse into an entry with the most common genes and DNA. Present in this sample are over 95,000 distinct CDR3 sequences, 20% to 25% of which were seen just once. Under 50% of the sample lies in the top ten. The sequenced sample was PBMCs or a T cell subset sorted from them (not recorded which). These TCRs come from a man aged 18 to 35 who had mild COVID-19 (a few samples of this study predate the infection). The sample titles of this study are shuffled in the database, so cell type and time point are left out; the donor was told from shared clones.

The CDR3 loop reads CASSSAGGLEQYV. CDR3 nucleotide sequence: TGTGCCAGCAGCTCCGCCGGGGGCCTCGAGCAGTACGTC. The chain recombines TRBV7-6 with TRBJ2-7, with D perhaps assigned TRBD1 or TRBD2 (6 bases each). This CDR3 is 13 amino acids long. The V and J ends lost 4 bases and 6 bases respectively, with 13 bases between them. Per germline, CDR1 SGHVS and CDR2 FNYEAQ.

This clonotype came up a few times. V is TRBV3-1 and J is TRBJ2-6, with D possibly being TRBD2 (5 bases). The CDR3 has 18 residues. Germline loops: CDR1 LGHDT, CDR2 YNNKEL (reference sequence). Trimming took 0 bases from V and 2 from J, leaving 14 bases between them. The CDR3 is CASSQDGGMAPGANVLTF. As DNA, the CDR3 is TGTGCCAGCAGCCAAGACGGAGGCATGGCCCCTGGGGCCAACGTCCTGACTTTC.

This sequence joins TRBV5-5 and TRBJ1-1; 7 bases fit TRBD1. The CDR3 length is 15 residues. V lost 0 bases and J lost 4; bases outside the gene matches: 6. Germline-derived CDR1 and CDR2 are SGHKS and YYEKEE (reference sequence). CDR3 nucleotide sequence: TGTGCCAGCAGCTTGGATTGGGACAGCACCACTGAAGCTTTCTTT. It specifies CASSLDWDSTTEAFF.

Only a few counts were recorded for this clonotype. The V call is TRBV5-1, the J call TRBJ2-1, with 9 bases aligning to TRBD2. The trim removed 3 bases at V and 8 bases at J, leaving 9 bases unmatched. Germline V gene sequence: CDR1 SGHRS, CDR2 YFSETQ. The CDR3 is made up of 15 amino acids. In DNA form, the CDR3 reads TGCGCCAGCAGCTACTTACCGGGACTAGCAGATGAGCAGTTCTTC. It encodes CASSYLPGLADEQFF.

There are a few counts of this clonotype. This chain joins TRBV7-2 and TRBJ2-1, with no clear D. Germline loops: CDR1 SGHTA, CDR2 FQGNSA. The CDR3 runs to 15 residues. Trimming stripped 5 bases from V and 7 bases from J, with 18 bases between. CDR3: CASSPRPKLGNEQFF. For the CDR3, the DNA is TGTGCCAGCAGCCCCCGGCCTAAATTGGGAAATGAGCAGTTCTTC.

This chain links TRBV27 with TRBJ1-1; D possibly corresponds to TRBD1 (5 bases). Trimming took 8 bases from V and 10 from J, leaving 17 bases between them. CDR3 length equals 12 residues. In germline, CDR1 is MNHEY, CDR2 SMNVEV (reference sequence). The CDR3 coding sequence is TGTGCCAGCCTTACGTCAGGGTCTCGAGCTTTCTTT. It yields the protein CASLTSGSRAFF.

The CDR3 region is CATSNGGGRYSNQPQHF. As DNA, the CDR3 is TGTGCCACCAGCAACGGAGGAGGACGATATAGCAATCAGCCCCAGCATTTT. The chain carries TRBV15 and TRBJ1-5; D unresolved. Trimming removed 4 bases at V and 0 bases at J, with 16 bases between. CDR1 is LNHNV, CDR2 YYDKDF, per germline (reference sequence). There are 17 residues in the CDR3.

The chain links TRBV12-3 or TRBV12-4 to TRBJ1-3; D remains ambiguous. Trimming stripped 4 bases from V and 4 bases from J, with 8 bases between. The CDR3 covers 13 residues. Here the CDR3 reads CASSSVRGNTIYF. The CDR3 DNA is TGTGCCAGCAGTTCAGTCAGGGGAAACACCATATATTTT.

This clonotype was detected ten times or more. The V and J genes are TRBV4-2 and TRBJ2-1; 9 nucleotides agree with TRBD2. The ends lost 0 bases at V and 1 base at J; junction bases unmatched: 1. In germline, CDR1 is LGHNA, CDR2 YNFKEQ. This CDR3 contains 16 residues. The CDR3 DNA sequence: TGTGCCAGCAGCCAAGATACTAGCGGGTCCTACAATGAGCAGTTCTTC. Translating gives CASSQDTSGSYNEQFF.

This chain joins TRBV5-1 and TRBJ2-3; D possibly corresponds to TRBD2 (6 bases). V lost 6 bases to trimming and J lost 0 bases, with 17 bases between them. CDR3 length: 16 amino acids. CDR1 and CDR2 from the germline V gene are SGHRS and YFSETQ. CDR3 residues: CASKKGRGSSTDTQYF. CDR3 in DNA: TGCGCCAGCAAGAAAGGTCGGGGGTCTAGCACAGATACGCAGTATTTT.

The CDR3 DNA sequence: TGTGCCAGCAGCTTATCTGCCTCTGGGGCCAACGTCCTGACTTTC. Protein product: CASSLSASGANVLTF. The chain recombines TRBV7-9 with TRBJ2-6; D is unclear. The CDR3 is 15 residues long. The germline V gene has CDR1 SEHNR and CDR2 FQNEAQ (reference sequence). The ends were cut back, 2 bases at V and 0 bases at J, with 5 bases in the middle.

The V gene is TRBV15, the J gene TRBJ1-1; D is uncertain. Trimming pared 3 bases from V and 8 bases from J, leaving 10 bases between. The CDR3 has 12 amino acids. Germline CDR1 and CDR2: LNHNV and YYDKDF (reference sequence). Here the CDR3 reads CATSSPELEAFF. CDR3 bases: TGTGCCACCAGCAGTCCGGAATTGGAAGCTTTCTTT.

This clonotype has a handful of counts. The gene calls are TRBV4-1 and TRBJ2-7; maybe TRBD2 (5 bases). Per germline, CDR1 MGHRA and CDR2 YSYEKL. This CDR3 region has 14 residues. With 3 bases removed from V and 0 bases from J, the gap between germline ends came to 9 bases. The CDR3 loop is CASSQEESSYEQYF. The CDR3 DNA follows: TGCGCCAGCAGCCAGGAGGAGAGCTCCTACGAGCAGTACTTC.

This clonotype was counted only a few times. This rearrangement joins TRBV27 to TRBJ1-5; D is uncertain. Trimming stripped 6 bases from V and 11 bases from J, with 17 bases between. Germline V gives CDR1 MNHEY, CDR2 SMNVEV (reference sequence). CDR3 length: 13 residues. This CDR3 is CASSPSTPYSQHF. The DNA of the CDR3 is TGTGCCAGCAGCCCTAGTACCCCTTATTCCCAGCATTTT.

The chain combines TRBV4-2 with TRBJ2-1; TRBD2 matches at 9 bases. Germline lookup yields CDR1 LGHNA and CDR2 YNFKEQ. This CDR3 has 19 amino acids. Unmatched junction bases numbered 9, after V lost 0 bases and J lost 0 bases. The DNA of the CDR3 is TGTGCCAGCAGCCAAGATCCAGCGGGGGGCCTGAGCTCCTACAATGAGCAGTTCTTC. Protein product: CASSQDPAGGLSSYNEQFF.

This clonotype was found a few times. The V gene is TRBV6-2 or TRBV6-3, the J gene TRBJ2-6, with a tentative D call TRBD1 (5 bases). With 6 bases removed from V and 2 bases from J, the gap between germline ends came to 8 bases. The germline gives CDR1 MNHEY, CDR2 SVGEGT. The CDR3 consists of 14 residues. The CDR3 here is CASSRATGANVLTF. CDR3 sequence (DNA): TGTGCCAGCAGCAGGGCGACTGGGGCCAACGTCCTGACTTTC.